This TCR beta chain was recorded in a study of blood T cell repertoires in COVID-19. Study details: Collection of acute and convalescent COVID-19 samples took place in the United States, Italy and Spain.

V was clipped by 6 bases and J by 0 bases, with 22 bases between them. The germline gives CDR1 SNHLY, CDR2 FYNNEI. The CDR3 spans 18 residues. Methods used by the authors: From reference gene primer amplification, estimates of nucleated cell counts were derived. The method was immunoSEQ multiplex PCR; TCRdb's version includes in-frame clones alone and lacks a portion of them. That table supplies the V and J calls and clone size; D and trimming were determined from the DNA. Among roughly 200,000 clones listed, approximately 88% were seen once. This chain links TRBV2 with TRBJ2-3; D may be TRBD2 (6 bases). The TCR was taken from a man aged 40-49 years with acute or convalescent COVID-19. Sequencing was performed on peripheral blood. Here the CDR3 reads CASSARQLGGTSTDTQYF. CDR3 coding DNA: TGTGCCAGCAGCGCCCGACAGCTCGGGGGAACTAGCACAGATACGCAGTATTTT.